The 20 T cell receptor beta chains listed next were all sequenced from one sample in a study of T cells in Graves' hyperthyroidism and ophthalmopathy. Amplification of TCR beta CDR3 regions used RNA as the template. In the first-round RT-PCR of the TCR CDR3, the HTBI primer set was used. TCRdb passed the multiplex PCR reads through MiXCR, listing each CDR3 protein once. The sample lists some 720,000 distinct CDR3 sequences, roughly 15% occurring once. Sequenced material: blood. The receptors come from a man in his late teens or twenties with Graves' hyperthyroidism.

CDR3 sequence: CASSYYPLLAGEGGELFF. The CDR3 DNA is TGTGCCAGCAGTTACTACCCCCTACTAGCGGGAGAGGGCGGGGAGCTGTTTTTT. This chain links TRBV6-2 or TRBV6-3 with TRBJ2-2, with TRBD2 identical over 11 bases. The ends lost 1 base at V and 7 bases at J; junction bases unmatched: 11. Germline V gene sequence: CDR1 MNHEY, CDR2 SVGEGT. CDR3 size: 18 residues.

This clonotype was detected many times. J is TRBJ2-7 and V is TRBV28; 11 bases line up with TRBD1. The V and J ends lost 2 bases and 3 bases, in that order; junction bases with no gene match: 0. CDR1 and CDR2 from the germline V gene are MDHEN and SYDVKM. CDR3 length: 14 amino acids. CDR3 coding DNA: TGTGCCAGCAGTTTAGGGACAGGGGGCTACGAGCAGTACTTC. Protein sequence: CASSLGTGGYEQYF.

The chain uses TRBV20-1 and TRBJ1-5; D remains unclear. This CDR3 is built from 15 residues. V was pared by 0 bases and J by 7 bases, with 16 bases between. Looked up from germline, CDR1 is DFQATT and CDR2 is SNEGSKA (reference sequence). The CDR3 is CSAREGSGLGQPQHF. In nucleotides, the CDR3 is TGCAGTGCTAGAGAGGGAAGCGGGTTAGGGCAGCCCCAGCATTTT.

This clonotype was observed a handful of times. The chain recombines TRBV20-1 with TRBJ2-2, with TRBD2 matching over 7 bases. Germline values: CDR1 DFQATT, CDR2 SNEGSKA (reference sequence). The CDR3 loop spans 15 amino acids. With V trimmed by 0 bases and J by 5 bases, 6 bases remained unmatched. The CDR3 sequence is CSARDSGGWTGELFF. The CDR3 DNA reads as TGCAGTGCTAGAGATTCGGGGGGTTGGACCGGGGAGCTGTTTTTT.

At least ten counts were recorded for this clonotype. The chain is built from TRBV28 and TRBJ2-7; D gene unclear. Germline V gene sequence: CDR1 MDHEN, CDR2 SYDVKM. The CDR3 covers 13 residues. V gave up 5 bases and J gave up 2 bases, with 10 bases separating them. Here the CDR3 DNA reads TGTGCCAGCAGTCATGGTGGTACCTACGAGCAGTACTTC. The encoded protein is CASSHGGTYEQYF.

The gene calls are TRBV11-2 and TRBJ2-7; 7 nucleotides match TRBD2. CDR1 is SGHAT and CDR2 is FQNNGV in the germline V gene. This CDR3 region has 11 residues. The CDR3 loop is CASGLTYEQYF. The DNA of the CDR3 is TGTGCTTCGGGACTAACCTACGAGCAGTACTTC.

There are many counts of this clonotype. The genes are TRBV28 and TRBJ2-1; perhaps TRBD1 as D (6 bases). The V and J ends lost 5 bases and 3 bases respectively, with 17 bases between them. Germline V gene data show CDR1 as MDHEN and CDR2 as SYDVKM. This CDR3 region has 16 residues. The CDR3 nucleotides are TGTGCCAGCAGTCCACCAGACAGGTTCATCTACAATGAGCAGTTCTTC. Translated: CASSPPDRFIYNEQFF.

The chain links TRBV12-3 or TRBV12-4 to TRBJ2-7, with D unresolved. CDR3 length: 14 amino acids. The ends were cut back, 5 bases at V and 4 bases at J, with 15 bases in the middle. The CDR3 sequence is CASSTLQLPYEQYF. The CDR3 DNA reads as TGTGCCAGCAGTACTCTCCAATTACCTTACGAGCAGTACTTC.

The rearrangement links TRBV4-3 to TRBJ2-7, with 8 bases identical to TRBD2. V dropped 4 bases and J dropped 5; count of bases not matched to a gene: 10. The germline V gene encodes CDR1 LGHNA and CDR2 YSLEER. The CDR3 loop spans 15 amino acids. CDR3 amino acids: CASSPGGGRSHEQYF. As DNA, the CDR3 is TGCGCCAGCAGCCCCGGTGGCGGGAGGTCCCACGAGCAGTACTTC.

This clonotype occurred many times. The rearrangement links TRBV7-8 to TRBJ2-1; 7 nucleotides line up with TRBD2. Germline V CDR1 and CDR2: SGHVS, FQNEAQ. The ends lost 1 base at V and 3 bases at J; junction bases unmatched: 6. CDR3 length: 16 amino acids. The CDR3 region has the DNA TGTGCCAGCAGCTTAGAGCCTAGCGGAGGCTACAATGAGCAGTTCTTC. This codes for CASSLEPSGGYNEQFF.

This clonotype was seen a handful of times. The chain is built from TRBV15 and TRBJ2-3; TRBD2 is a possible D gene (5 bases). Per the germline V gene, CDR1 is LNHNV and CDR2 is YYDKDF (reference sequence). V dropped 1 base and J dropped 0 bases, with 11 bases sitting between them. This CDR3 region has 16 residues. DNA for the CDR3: TGTGCCACCAGCAGAGCGTTCGGGGAGAGCACAGATACGCAGTATTTT. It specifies CATSRAFGESTDTQYF. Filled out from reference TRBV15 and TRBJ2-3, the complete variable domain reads DAMVIQNPRYQVTQFGKPVTLSCSQTLNHNVMYWYQQKSSQAPKLLFHYYDKDFNNEADTPDNFQSRRPNTSFCFLDIRSPGLGDTAMYLCATSRAFGESTDTQYFGPGTRLTVL.

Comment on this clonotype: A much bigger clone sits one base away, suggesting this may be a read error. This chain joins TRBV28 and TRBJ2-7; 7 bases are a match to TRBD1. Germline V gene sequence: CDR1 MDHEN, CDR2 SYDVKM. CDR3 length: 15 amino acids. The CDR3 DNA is TGTGCCAGAAGTTCTACAGGGGTGGGTTCCTACGAGCAGTACTTC. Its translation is CARSSTGVGSYEQYF.

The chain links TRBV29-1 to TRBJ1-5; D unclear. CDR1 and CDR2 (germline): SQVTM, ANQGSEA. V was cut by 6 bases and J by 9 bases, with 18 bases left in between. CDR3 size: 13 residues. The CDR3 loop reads CSVGSGVYRPQHF. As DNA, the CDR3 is TGCAGCGTGGGAAGCGGGGTATATCGGCCCCAGCATTTT.

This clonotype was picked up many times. The CDR3 DNA reads as TGCAGTGCTAGAGAGCCTGGAAAGGAAGCTTTCTTT. This codes for CSAREPGKEAFF. The V and J genes are TRBV20-1 and TRBJ1-1; D uncertain. In germline, CDR1 is DFQATT, CDR2 SNEGSKA (reference sequence). There are 12 residues in the CDR3. Trimming pared 0 bases from V and 8 bases from J, leaving 10 bases between.

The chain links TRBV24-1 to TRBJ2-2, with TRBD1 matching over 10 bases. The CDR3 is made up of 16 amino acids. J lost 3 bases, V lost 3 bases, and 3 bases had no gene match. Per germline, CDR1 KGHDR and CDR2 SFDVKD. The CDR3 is CATSDVDRGYTGELFF. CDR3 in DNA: TGTGCCACCAGTGATGTGGACAGGGGGTACACCGGGGAGCTGTTTTTT.

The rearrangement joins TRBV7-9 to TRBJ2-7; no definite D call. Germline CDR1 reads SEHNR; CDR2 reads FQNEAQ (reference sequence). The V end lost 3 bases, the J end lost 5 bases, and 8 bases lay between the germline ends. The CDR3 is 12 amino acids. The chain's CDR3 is CASSFSSDEQYF. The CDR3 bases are TGTGCCAGCAGCTTTTCGTCCGACGAGCAGTACTTC. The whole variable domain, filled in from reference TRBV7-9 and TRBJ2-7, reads DTGVSQNPRHKITKRGQNVTFRCDPISEHNRLYWYRQTLGQGPEFLTYFQNEAQLEKSRLLSDRFSAERPKGSFSTLEIQRTEQGDSAMYLCASSFSSDEQYFGPGTRLTVT.

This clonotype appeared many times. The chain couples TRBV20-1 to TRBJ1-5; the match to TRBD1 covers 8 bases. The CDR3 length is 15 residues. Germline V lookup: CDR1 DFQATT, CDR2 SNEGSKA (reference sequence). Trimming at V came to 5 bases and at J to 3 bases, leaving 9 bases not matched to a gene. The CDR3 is CSAPPGTGHNQPQHF. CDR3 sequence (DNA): TGCAGTGCTCCCCCTGGGACAGGCCACAATCAGCCCCAGCATTTT.

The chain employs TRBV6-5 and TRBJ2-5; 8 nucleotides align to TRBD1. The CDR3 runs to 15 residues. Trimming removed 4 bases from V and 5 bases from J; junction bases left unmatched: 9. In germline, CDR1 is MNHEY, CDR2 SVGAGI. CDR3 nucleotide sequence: TGTGCCAGCAGTTCCCGGACAGGGAGTCACGAGACCCAGTACTTC. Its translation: CASSSRTGSHETQYF.

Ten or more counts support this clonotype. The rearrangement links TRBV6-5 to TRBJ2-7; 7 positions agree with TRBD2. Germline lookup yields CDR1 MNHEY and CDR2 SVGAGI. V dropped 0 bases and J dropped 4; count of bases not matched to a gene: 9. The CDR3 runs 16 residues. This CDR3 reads CASSYSQRGAQYEQYF. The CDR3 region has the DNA TGTGCCAGCAGTTACTCGCAGCGGGGAGCTCAGTACGAGCAGTACTTC.

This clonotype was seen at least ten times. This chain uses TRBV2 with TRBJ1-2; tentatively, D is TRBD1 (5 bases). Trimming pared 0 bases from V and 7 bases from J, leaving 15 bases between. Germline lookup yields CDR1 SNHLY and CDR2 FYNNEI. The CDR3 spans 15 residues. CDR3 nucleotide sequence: TGTGCCAGCAGTGAAGCGCACGGGCAGGGAGGTGGCTACACCTTC. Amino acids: CASSEAHGQGGGYTF.